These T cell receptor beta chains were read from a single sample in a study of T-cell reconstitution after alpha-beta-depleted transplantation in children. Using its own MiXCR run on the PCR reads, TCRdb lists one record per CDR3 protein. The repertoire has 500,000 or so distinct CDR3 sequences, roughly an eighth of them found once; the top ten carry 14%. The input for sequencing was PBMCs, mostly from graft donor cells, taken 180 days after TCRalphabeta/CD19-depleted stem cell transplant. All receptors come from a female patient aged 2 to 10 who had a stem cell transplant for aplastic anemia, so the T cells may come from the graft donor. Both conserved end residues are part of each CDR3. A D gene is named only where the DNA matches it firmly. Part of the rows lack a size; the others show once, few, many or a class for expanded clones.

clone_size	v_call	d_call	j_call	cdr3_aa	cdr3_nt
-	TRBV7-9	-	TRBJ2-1	CASSSPLGDNEQFF	TGTGCCAGCAGCTCCCCCCTGGGGGACAATGAGCAGTTCTTC
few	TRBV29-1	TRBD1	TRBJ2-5	CSLRSDRGETQYF	TGCAGCCTCCGATCGGACAGGGGAGAGACCCAGTACTTC
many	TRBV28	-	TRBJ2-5	CASSSASANAKTQYF	TGTGCCAGCAGTTCCGCTAGCGCTAACGCGAAGACCCAGTACTTC
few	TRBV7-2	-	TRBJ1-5	CASSLMLHRSNQPQHF	TGTGCCAGCAGCCTTATGCTACATCGTAGCAATCAGCCCCAGCATTTT
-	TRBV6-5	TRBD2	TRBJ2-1	CASTYSTPGLAVYNEQFF	TGTGCCAGCACTTACTCGACCCCGGGACTAGCGGTTTACAATGAGCAGTTCTTC
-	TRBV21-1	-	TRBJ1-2	CASSKVEGKAGRGRGYTF	TGTGCCAGCAGCAAAGTGGAGGGGAAGGCAGGGCGAGGTCGTGGCTACACCTTC
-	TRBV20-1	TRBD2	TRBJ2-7	CSARAFLSGRAYEQYF	TGCAGTGCTAGAGCCTTTCTTAGCGGGAGGGCCTACGAGCAGTACTTC
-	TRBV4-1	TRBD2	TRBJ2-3	CASSQASFGRPVQPGTDTQYF	TGCGCCAGCAGCCAAGCTTCGTTCGGGAGGCCTGTGCAACCGGGCACAGATACGCAGTATTTT
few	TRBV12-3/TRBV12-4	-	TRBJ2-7	CASSLGYPYEQYF	TGTGCCAGCAGTTTGGGCTATCCCTACGAGCAGTACTTC
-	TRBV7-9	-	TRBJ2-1	CASSYSLTYNEQFF	TGTGCCAGCAGCTATAGCCTTACTTACAATGAGCAGTTCTTC
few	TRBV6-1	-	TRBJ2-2	CASKLSPPGARGPGELFF	TGTGCCAGCAAGCTGTCCCCCCCGGGGGCACGTGGACCCGGGGAGCTGTTTTTT
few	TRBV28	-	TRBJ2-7	CASSKGGKSTLYEQYF	TGTGCCAGCAGTAAGGGGGGGAAATCTACGCTCTACGAGCAGTACTTC
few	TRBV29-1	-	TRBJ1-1	CSVSGREAFF	TGCAGCGTTAGTGGTAGAGAAGCTTTCTTT
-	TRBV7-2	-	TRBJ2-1	CASSFRDQSYNEQFF	TGTGCCAGCAGCTTCCGGGACCAAAGCTACAATGAGCAGTTCTTC
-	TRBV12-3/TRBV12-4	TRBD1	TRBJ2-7	CASSPRQGLSYEQYF	TGTGCCAGCAGTCCTCGACAGGGGCTCTCCTACGAGCAGTACTTC
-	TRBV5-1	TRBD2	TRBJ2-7	CASSSLLAPRDEQYF	TGCGCCAGCAGCTCGTTACTAGCGCCCAGGGACGAGCAGTACTTC
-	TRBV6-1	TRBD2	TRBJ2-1	CASSAELAGVNNEQFF	TGTGCCAGCAGTGCCGAGCTAGCGGGAGTAAACAATGAGCAGTTCTTC
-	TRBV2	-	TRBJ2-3	CASSGETLNWGTQYF	TGTGCCAGCAGTGGAGAGACGTTGAACTGGGGGACGCAGTATTTT
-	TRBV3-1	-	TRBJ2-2	CASSHRGSTGELFF	TGTGCCAGCAGCCACCGGGGGAGCACCGGGGAGCTGTTTTTT
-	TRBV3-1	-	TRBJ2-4	CASCPHQVSKNIQYF	TGTGCCAGCTGCCCCCATCAGGTGTCCAAAAACATTCAGTACTTC
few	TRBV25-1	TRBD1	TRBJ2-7	CASSAGQETYEQYF	TGTGCCAGCAGTGCGGGACAGGAGACTTACGAGCAGTACTTC
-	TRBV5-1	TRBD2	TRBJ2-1	CASSRGSLAELNEQFF	TGCGCCAGCAGCCGGGGCTCACTAGCGGAGTTAAATGAGCAGTTCTTC
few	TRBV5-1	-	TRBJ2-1	CASSFTGYNEQFF	TGCGCCAGCAGCTTCACAGGATACAATGAGCAGTTCTTC
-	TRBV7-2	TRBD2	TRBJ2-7	CASSVPGLAPEQYF	TGTGCCAGCAGCGTCCCCGGACTAGCGCCCGAGCAGTACTTC
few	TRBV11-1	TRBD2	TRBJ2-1	CASSLVVGLAGTPYNEQFF	TGTGCCAGCAGCTTAGTAGTGGGACTAGCGGGAACTCCCTACAATGAGCAGTTCTTC
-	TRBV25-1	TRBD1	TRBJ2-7	CASSGDRMSSYEQYF	TGTGCCAGCAGCGGGGACAGGATGAGTTCCTACGAGCAGTACTTC
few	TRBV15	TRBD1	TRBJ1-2	CATSRFLAGGNYGYTF	TGTGCCACCAGCAGGTTCTTGGCAGGGGGAAACTATGGCTACACCTTC
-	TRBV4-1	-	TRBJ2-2	CASSQEAPRVGTMRLGELFF	TGCGCCAGCAGCCAAGAAGCCCCTCGAGTAGGGACCATGAGGTTGGGGGAGCTGTTTTTT
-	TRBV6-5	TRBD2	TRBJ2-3	CASSSGGGRPDTQYF	TGTGCCAGCAGTTCCGGGGGCGGGAGGCCAGATACGCAGTATTTT
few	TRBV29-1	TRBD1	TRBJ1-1	CSVSGGKKGNTEAFF	TGCAGCGTTTCAGGGGGCAAAAAGGGGAACACTGAAGCTTTCTTT
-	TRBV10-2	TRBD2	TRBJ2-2	CASSAAGFGELFF	TGCGCCAGCAGTGCAGCGGGATTCGGGGAGCTGTTTTTT
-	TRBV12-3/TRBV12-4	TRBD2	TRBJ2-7	CASSFQGTSGRAYEQYF	TGTGCCAGCAGTTTCCAGGGGACTAGCGGGAGGGCCTACGAGCAGTACTTC